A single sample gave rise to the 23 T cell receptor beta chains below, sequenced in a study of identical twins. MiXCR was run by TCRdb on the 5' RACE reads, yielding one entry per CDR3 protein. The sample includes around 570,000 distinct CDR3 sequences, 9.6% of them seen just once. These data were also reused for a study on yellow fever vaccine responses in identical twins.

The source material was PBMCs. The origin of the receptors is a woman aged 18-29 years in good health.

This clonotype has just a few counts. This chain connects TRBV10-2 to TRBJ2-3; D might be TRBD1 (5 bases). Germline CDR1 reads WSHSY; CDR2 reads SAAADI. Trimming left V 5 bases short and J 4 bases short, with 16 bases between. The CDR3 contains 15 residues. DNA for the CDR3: TGCGCCAGCAGTATAGGGGCTTTTAGTGCAGATACGCAGTATTTT. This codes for CASSIGAFSADTQYF.

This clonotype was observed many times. The CDR3 coding sequence is TGCAGTGCGCCTTACGGGACTAGCGGGAGGGCCTTGAGAACCGGGGAGCTGTTTTTT. It encodes CSAPYGTSGRALRTGELFF. The V and J genes are TRBV20-1 and TRBJ2-2; 16 nucleotides align to TRBD2. Germline values: CDR1 DFQATT, CDR2 SNEGSKA (reference sequence). V lost 6 bases, J lost 5 bases, and 15 bases stayed unmatched. The CDR3 is 19 residues long.

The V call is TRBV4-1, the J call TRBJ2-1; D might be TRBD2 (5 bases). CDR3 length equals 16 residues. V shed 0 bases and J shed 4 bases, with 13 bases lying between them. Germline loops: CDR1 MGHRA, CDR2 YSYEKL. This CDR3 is CASSQDSPTRYNEQFF. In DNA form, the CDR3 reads TGCGCCAGCAGCCAAGATTCCCCTACTAGATACAATGAGCAGTTCTTC.

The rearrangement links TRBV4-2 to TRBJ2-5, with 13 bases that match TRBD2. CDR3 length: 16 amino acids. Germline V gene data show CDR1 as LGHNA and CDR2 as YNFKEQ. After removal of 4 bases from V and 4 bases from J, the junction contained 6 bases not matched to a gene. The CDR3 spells CASSRGLAGEGETQYF. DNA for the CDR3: TGTGCCAGCAGCCGCGGACTAGCGGGAGAGGGAGAGACCCAGTACTTC.

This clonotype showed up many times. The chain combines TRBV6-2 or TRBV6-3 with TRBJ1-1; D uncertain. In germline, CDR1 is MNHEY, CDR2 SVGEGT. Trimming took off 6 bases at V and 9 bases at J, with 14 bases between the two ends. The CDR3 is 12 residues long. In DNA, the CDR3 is TGTGCCAGCAGCGCTCAAGAGCTGAAAGCTTTCTTT. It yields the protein CASSAQELKAFF.

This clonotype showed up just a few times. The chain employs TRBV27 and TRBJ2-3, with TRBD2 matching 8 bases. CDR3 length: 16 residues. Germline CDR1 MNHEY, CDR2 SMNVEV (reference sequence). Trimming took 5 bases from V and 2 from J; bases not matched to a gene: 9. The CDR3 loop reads CASSRTGTRITDTQYF. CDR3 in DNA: TGTGCCAGCAGTCGCACCGGGACTAGGATCACAGATACGCAGTATTTT.

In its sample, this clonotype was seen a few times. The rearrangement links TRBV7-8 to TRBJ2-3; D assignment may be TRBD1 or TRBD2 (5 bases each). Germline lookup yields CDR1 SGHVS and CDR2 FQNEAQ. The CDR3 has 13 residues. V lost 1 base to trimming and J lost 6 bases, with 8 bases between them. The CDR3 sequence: CASSLGREDTQYF. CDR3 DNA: TGTGCCAGCAGCTTAGGCAGGGAGGATACGCAGTATTTT.

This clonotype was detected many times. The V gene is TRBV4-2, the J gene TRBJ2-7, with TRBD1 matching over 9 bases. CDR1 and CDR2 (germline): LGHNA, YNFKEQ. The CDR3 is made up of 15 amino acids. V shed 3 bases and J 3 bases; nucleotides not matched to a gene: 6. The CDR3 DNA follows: TGTGCCAGCAGCCAGGGACAGGGCTACCTCTACGAGCAGTACTTC. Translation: CASSQGQGYLYEQYF.

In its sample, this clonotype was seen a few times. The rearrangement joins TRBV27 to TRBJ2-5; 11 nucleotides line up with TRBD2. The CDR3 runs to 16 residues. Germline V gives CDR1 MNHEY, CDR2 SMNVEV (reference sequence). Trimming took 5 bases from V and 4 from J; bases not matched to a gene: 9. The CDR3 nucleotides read TGTGCCAGCAGTCCCCCTAGCGGGGGGCCCTTAGAGACCCAGTACTTC. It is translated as CASSPPSGGPLETQYF.

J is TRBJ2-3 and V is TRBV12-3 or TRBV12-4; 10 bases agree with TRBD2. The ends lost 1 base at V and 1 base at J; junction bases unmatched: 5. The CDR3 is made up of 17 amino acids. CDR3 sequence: CASSLDIGLAGTDTQYF. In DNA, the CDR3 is TGTGCCAGCAGTTTAGATATAGGACTAGCGGGCACAGATACGCAGTATTTT.

The CDR3 DNA reads as TGCAGTGCTAGAGGGCTAGCGGGAGTTGTGGGCTACGAGCAGTACTTC. This encodes CSARGLAGVVGYEQYF. The chain combines TRBV20-1 with TRBJ2-7, with 10 bases identical to TRBD2. J lost 3 bases, V lost 1 base, and 9 bases had no gene match. Germline V gene data show CDR1 as DFQATT and CDR2 as SNEGSKA (reference sequence). This CDR3 has 16 residues.

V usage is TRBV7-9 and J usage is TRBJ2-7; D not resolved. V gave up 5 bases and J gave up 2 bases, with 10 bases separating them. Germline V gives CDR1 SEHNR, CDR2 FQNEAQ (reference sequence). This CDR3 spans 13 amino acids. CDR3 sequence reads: CASSLPSTYEQYF. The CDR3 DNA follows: TGTGCCAGCAGCCTCCCCAGTACCTACGAGCAGTACTTC.

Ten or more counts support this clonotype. CDR3 sequence: CASSLRGWTAPTSGELFF. CDR3 coding DNA: TGTGCCAGCAGCTTGCGGGGGTGGACAGCCCCGACGTCCGGGGAGCTGTTTTTT. This rearrangement joins TRBV5-6 to TRBJ2-2; TRBD1 or TRBD2 may be the D gene (6 bases each). The CDR3 length is 18 residues. From germline, CDR1 is SGHDT and CDR2 YYEEEE. Trimming removed 1 base at V and 6 bases at J, with 22 bases between.

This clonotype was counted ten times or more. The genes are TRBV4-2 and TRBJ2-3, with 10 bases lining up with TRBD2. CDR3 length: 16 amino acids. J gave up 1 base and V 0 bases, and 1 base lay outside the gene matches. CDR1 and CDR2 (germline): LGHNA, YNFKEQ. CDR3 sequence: CASSQDLAGGTDTQYF. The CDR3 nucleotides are TGTGCCAGCAGCCAAGATCTAGCGGGAGGCACAGATACGCAGTATTTT.

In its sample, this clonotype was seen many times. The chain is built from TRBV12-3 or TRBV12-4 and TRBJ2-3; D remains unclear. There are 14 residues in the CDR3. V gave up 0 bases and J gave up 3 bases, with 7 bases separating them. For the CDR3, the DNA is TGTGCCAGCAGTTTAGCGGTGGGGACAGATACGCAGTATTTT. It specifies CASSLAVGTDTQYF.

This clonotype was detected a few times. For the CDR3, the DNA is TGTGCCACTTCGTTCAAGGGGGGGGACTACGAGCAGTACTTC. It is translated as CATSFKGGDYEQYF. V gene TRBV27 combines with J gene TRBJ2-7; D might be TRBD2 (7 bases). Germline V gene lookup returns CDR1 MNHEY and CDR2 SMNVEV (reference sequence). This CDR3 spans 14 amino acids. V was trimmed by 10 bases and J by 3 bases, leaving 19 bases between them.

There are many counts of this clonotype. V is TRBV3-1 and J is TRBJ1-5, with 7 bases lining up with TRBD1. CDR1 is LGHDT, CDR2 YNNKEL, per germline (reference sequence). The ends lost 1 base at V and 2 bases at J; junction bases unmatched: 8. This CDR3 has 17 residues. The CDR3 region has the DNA TGTGCCAGCAGCCAAGGAACAGGGGAGGAGGGCAATCAGCCCCAGCATTTT. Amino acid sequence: CASSQGTGEEGNQPQHF. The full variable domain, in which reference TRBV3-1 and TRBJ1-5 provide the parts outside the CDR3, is DTAVSQTPKYLVTQMGNDKSIKCEQNLGHDTMYWYKQDSKKFLKIMFSYNNKELIINETVPNRFSPKSPDKAHLNLHINSLELGDSAVYFCASSQGTGEEGNQPQHFGDGTRLSIL.

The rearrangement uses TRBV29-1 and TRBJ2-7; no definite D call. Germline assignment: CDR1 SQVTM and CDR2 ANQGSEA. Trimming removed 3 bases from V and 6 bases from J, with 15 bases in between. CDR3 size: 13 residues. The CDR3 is CSVDEVVGGEQYF. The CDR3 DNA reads TGCAGCGTTGACGAAGTAGTCGGCGGCGAGCAGTACTTC.

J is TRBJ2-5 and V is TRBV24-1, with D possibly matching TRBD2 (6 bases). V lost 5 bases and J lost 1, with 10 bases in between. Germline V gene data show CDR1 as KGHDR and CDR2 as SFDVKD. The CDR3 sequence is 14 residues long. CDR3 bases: TGTGCCACCAGTGTGGGGGGTCCCCAAGAGACCCAGTACTTC. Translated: CATSVGGPQETQYF.

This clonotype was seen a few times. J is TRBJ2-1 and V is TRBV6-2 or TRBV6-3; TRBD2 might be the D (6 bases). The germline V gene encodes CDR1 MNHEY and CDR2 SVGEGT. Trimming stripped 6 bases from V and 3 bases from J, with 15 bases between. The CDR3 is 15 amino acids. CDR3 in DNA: TGTGCCAGCAGCTCCCCCACGGACTACTACAATGAGCAGTTCTTC. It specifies CASSSPTDYYNEQFF.

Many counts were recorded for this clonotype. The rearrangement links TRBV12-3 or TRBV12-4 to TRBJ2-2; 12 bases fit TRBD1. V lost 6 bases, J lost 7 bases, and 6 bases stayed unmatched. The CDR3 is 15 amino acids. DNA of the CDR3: TGTGCCAGCAGGCCGGGACAGGGGGCGAGCGGGGAGCTGTTTTTT. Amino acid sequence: CASRPGQGASGELFF.

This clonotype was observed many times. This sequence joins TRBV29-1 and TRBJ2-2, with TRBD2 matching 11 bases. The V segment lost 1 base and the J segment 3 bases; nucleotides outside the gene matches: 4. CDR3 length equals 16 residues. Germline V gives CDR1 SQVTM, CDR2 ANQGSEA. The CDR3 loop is CSVEGRLAGHTGELFF. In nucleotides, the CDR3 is TGCAGCGTTGAAGGGCGACTAGCGGGACACACCGGGGAGCTGTTTTTT.

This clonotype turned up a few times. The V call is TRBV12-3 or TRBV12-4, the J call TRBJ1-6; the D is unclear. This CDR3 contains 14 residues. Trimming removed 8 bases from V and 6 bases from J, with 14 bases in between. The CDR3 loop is CASHGLETNSPLHF. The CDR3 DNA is TGTGCCAGCCATGGGTTGGAAACTAATTCACCCCTCCACTTT.